This T cell receptor beta chain was profiled in a study of radiation and T cells in renal cell carcinoma. Turning to the study itself: Nephrectomy followed 15 Gy stereotactic body radiation by 4 weeks. The study, taken as a whole, reports: Without pretreatment biopsies, baseline tumor clonotype presence was undetermined. From baseline, blood top tumor clonotypes peaked at 2 weeks post-radiation.

Using immunoSEQ multiplex PCR, the repertoire was profiled, and TCRdb retains in-frame clones only, with some absent. The top ten clones hold less than 25% of a sample with about 140,000 clones, over 65% of them seen once. As regards this clone: The antigen remains undetermined.

Time point given: baseline pretreatment blood. The treatment here: 15 Gy SBRT to primary tumor, nephrectomy 4 weeks later. This renal cell carcinoma was of the clear cell type. V was cut by 6 bases and J by 5 bases, with 17 bases left in between. Germline V lookup: CDR1 SEHNR, CDR2 FQNEAQ (reference sequence). The CDR3 runs to 14 residues. The sequence was collected from a woman aged 45-59 years with renal cell carcinoma. This rearrangement joins TRBV7-9 to TRBJ2-7; D might be TRBD1 (6 bases). Here the sequenced sample was blood, taken from a patient whose treatment included radiotherapy and nephrectomy. The DNA for the CDR3 is TGTGCCAGCAGTCCGTACAGGGCCGGCAACGAGCAGTACTTC. This gives the protein CASSPYRAGNEQYF.